Listed below are T cell receptor beta chains from one sample, sequenced in a study of OX40 agonist ivuxolimab in advanced cancers. Repertoires were generated with immunoSEQ multiplex PCR, while TCRdb's copy carries only in-frame clones and drops some. Here the sample spans 70,000 to 75,000 clones, 70% to 90% being singletons. Specimen: CD4+ or CD8+ T cells sorted from blood, collected in a trial of the OX40 agonist ivuxolimab. Every receptor here comes from an adult with an advanced solid tumor such as melanoma, head and neck, liver or kidney cancer. The CDR3 runs from the conserved cysteine through the conserved F or W. The order of the fields is D gene, CDR3 length, V gene, clone size, J gene, CDR3 DNA, CDR3 protein. A D gene is named only where the DNA matches it firmly. Clone sizes are given selectively: once, few, many, or a class where the clone is expanded.

d_call: NA
cdr3_length: 14
v_call: TRBV7-9
clone_size: NA
j_call: TRBJ2-5
cdr3_nt: TGTGCCAGCAGCTACGGGGCGGCTCAGGAGACCCAGTACTTC
cdr3_aa: CASSYGAAQETQYF

d_call: TRBD1
cdr3_length: 17
v_call: TRBV7-2
clone_size: few
j_call: TRBJ2-4
cdr3_nt: TGTGCCAGCAGCGTTGGGACAGACTTTTTAGCCAAAAACATTCAGTACTTC
cdr3_aa: CASSVGTDFLAKNIQYF

d_call: NA
cdr3_length: 13
v_call: TRBV6-5
clone_size: once
j_call: TRBJ2-7
cdr3_nt: TGTGCCAGCAGTAAGGGAAGTTTTTACGAGCAGTACTTC
cdr3_aa: CASSKGSFYEQYF

d_call: NA
cdr3_length: 15
v_call: TRBV28
clone_size: NA
j_call: TRBJ2-4
cdr3_nt: TGTGCCAGCAGGCCTCGGAGGGGCGTGGGAAACATTCAGTACTTC
cdr3_aa: CASRPRRGVGNIQYF

d_call: NA
cdr3_length: 17
v_call: TRBV5-1
clone_size: once
j_call: TRBJ2-1
cdr3_nt: TGCGCCAGCAGCTTGGGTGATGGGGCAAGCTCCTACAATGAGCAGTTCTTC
cdr3_aa: CASSLGDGASSYNEQFF

d_call: TRBD1
cdr3_length: 16
v_call: TRBV5-6
clone_size: few
j_call: TRBJ1-2
cdr3_nt: TGTGCCAGCAGCCCAAATACCGGGACAGGGGTCTATGGCTACACCTTC
cdr3_aa: CASSPNTGTGVYGYTF

d_call: NA
cdr3_length: 14
v_call: TRBV7-3
clone_size: NA
j_call: TRBJ1-3
cdr3_nt: TGTGCCAGCAGCTCAGGGCTCTCTGGAAACACCATATATTTT
cdr3_aa: CASSSGLSGNTIYF

d_call: NA
cdr3_length: 15
v_call: TRBV28
clone_size: NA
j_call: TRBJ2-1
cdr3_nt: TGTGCCAGCAGTTTATGGGAGGGGGCCCGGATTGAGCAGTTCTTC
cdr3_aa: CASSLWEGARIEQFF

d_call: TRBD2
cdr3_length: 14
v_call: TRBV5-1
clone_size: NA
j_call: TRBJ2-7
cdr3_nt: TGCGCCAGCAGGGCGGGACTAGCGGGAGGCGAGCAGTACTTC
cdr3_aa: CASRAGLAGGEQYF

d_call: TRBD2
cdr3_length: 15
v_call: TRBV18
clone_size: NA
j_call: TRBJ2-5
cdr3_nt: TGTGCCAGCTCACCTGGCGGGAGTCGGCAAGAGACCCAGTACTTC
cdr3_aa: CASSPGGSRQETQYF

d_call: NA
cdr3_length: 16
v_call: TRBV7-8
clone_size: NA
j_call: TRBJ1-6
cdr3_nt: TGTGCCAGCAGCTTATCAAGGATAGGGGTTAATTCACCCCTCCACTTT
cdr3_aa: CASSLSRIGVNSPLHF

d_call: NA
cdr3_length: 17
v_call: TRBV9
clone_size: NA
j_call: TRBJ1-3
cdr3_nt: TGTGCCAGCAGCGTAGCTCCATTAGATCTCACTGGAAACACCATATATTTT
cdr3_aa: CASSVAPLDLTGNTIYF

d_call: TRBD2
cdr3_length: 16
v_call: TRBV11-3
clone_size: NA
j_call: TRBJ2-5
cdr3_nt: TGTGCCAGCAGCCAGCGGACTAGCGGGAGTGGTGAGACCCAGTACTTC
cdr3_aa: CASSQRTSGSGETQYF

d_call: NA
cdr3_length: 13
v_call: TRBV5-8
clone_size: NA
j_call: TRBJ1-3
cdr3_nt: TGTGCCAGCAGCATCCCTCCTGGAAACACCATATATTTT
cdr3_aa: CASSIPPGNTIYF

d_call: NA
cdr3_length: 12
v_call: TRBV7-7
clone_size: NA
j_call: TRBJ1-1
cdr3_nt: TGTGCCAGCAGCTCCCCCGGGGGCGAGACTTTCTTT
cdr3_aa: CASSSPGGETFF

d_call: TRBD1
cdr3_length: 14
v_call: TRBV7-9
clone_size: NA
j_call: TRBJ1-4
cdr3_nt: TGTGCCAGCAGCTTTGGACAGGGCTGGGAAAAACTGTTTTTT
cdr3_aa: CASSFGQGWEKLFF

d_call: NA
cdr3_length: 13
v_call: TRBV28
clone_size: NA
j_call: TRBJ2-1
cdr3_nt: TGTGCCAGCATTCCACCAGCTGGTAATGAGCAGTTCTTC
cdr3_aa: CASIPPAGNEQFF

d_call: TRBD2
cdr3_length: 19
v_call: TRBV4-3
clone_size: once
j_call: TRBJ2-1
cdr3_nt: TGCGCCAGCAGCCAAGATTCGGGGGGGCGAGCGGGAGGGAGCTATGAGCAGTTCTTC
cdr3_aa: CASSQDSGGRAGGSYEQFF

d_call: TRBD2
cdr3_length: 16
v_call: TRBV9
clone_size: NA
j_call: TRBJ2-1
cdr3_nt: TGTGCCAGCAGCGTCGGACTAGCGGGAGGCGGTAATGAGCAGTTCTTC
cdr3_aa: CASSVGLAGGGNEQFF

d_call: TRBD2
cdr3_length: 16
v_call: TRBV5-1
clone_size: NA
j_call: TRBJ2-1
cdr3_nt: TGCGCCAGCAGCGGGGGAGAACTAGCGCCTTACAATGAGCAGTTCTTC
cdr3_aa: CASSGGELAPYNEQFF

d_call: NA
cdr3_length: 12
v_call: TRBV21-1
clone_size: NA
j_call: TRBJ1-2
cdr3_nt: TGTGCCAGCAGCACGGCCGTCTATGGCTACACCTTC
cdr3_aa: CASSTAVYGYTF

d_call: NA
cdr3_length: 14
v_call: TRBV29-1
clone_size: NA
j_call: TRBJ1-5
cdr3_nt: TGCAGCGTTCCCCAGGGGCGCGGCAATCAGCCCCAGCATTTT
cdr3_aa: CSVPQGRGNQPQHF

d_call: TRBD2
cdr3_length: 19
v_call: TRBV7-2
clone_size: NA
j_call: TRBJ2-7
cdr3_nt: TGTGCCAGCAGCTTATCGTCCCTAGCGGGAGGGAAGGTAGCCTACGAGCAGTACTTC
cdr3_aa: CASSLSSLAGGKVAYEQYF

d_call: NA
cdr3_length: 15
v_call: TRBV7-2
clone_size: once
j_call: TRBJ1-1
cdr3_nt: TGTGCCAGCAGCTTCTCCGGGACGGGGAACACTGAAGCTTTCTTT
cdr3_aa: CASSFSGTGNTEAFF

d_call: NA
cdr3_length: 12
v_call: TRBV7-9
clone_size: NA
j_call: TRBJ1-2
cdr3_nt: TGTGCCAGCAGCTTAACTCCCGACGGCTACACCTTC
cdr3_aa: CASSLTPDGYTF